This record covers a single TCR beta chain. This entry comes from a study of CD8 T cells in Susac syndrome. Whole-study context: Roughly 6 sequenced Susac syndrome patients had clinically active disease, while 8 or 9 were in remission. Patients with Susac syndrome were therapy-naive, on corticosteroids, or on intravenous immunoglobulin alone at blood draw.

The germline V gene encodes CDR1 SNHLY and CDR2 FYNNEI. This CDR3 spans 14 amino acids. V lost 10 bases and J lost 2, with 17 bases in between. Random hexamers were used to reverse transcribe the RNA input (about 0.45 to 1 ug). TCRdb re-called the immunoSEQ multiplex PCR reads with MiXCR, one entry per CDR3 protein. Of around 180,000 distinct CDR3 sequences in the sample, 85% to 95% were seen once. Negative isolation yielded CD8+ and CD4+ T cells; FACS enriched TEMRA cells. The V call is TRBV2, the J call TRBJ1-1, with a possible D match to TRBD1 (6 bases). The source material was CD4+ T cells from PBMCs. The TCR comes from a human donor with Susac syndrome. The CDR3 region is CATQRYRDNTEAFF. CDR3 in DNA: TGTGCCACACAAAGGTACAGGGATAACACTGAAGCTTTCTTT.